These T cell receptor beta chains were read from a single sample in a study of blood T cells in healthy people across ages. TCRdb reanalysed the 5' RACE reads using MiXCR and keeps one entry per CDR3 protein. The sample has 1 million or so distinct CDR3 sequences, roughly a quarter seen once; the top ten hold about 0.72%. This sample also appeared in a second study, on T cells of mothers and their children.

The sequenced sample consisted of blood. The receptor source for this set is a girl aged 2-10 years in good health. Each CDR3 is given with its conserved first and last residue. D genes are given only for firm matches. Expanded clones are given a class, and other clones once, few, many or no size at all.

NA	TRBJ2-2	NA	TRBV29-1	TGCAGCGTTGAACCTTTGAACACCGGGGAGCTGTTTTTT	CSVEPLNTGELFF
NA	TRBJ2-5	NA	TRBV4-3	TGCGCCAGCAGCCACGCCTCGCTGGGGCTTCAAGAGACCCAGTACTTC	CASSHASLGLQETQYF
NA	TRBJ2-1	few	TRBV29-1	TGCAAGGAAAATGAGCAGTTCTTC	CKENEQFF
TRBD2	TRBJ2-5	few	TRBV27	TGTGCCAGCAGTTTATCGGCACGGGGGGGCTTGGGTAAAGAGACCCAGTACTTC	CASSLSARGGLGKETQYF
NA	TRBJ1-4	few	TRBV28	TGTGCCAGCAGTTTTGCAGGGTCGAATGAAAAACTGTTTTTT	CASSFAGSNEKLFF
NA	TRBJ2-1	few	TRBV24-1	TGTAGTACAGGGTTGGGCGATGAGCAGTTCTTC	CSTGLGDEQFF
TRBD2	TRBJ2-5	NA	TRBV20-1	TGCAGTGCTAGAGGAATACCGGGACTAGTTGGCGAGACCCAGTACTTC	CSARGIPGLVGETQYF
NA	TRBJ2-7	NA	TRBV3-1	TGTGCCAGCAGCCCCTATGGTTCCATCCCCTACGAGCAGTACTTC	CASSPYGSIPYEQYF
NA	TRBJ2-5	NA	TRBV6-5	TGTGCCAGCAGTTTCTCAACCGGGACCCCTAAAGAGACCCAGTACTTC	CASSFSTGTPKETQYF
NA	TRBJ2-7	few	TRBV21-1	TGTGCCAGCAGCCCGGGGACTAGCGGGAGCGGGTACTCCTACGAGCAGTACTTC	CASSPGTSGSGYSYEQYF
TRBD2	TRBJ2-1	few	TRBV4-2	TGTGCCAGCAGCCCAGAAGCGGGAGATCTTATGCGGGAGCAGTTCTTC	CASSPEAGDLMREQFF
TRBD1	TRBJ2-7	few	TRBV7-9	TGTGCCAGCAGCGACGACAGAGTTGGACAGGGGGCTTACGAGCAGTACTTC	CASSDDRVGQGAYEQYF
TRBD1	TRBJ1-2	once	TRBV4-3	TGCGCCAGCAGCCAGGGGGTTGGCGGGACAGGAGATGGCTACACCTTC	CASSQGVGGTGDGYTF
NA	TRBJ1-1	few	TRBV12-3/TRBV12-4	TGTGCCAGCAGGAATGCAGGGAACACTGAAGCTTTCTTT	CASRNAGNTEAFF
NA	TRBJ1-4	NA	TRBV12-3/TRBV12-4	TGTGCCAGCAGTGGCGGAATGAAACTGTTTTTT	CASSGGMKLFF
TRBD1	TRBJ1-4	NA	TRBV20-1	TGCAGTGCTAGAGGCCCAAGACAGGGGGCGAGCGAAAAACTGTTTTTT	CSARGPRQGASEKLFF
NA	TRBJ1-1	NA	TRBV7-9	TGTGCCAGCAGCTTTCAAAAAGGGGCGCCTGAAGCTTTCTTT	CASSFQKGAPEAFF
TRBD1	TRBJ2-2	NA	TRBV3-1	TGTGCCAGCAGCCTCAACAGGGGGCCCGGGGAGCTGTTTTTT	CASSLNRGPGELFF
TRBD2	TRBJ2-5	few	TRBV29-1	TGCAGCGTCGTACTAGCGGGAGAGATGAAAGAGACCCAGTACTTC	CSVVLAGEMKETQYF
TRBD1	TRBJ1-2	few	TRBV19	TGTGCCAGTAGTATGAACAGGGGGCCCTATGGCTACACCTTC	CASSMNRGPYGYTF
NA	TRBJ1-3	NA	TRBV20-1	TGCAGTGCTATTTCTGGAAACACCATATATTTT	CSAISGNTIYF
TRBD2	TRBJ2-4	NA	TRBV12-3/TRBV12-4	TGTGCCAGCAGTTCCCTCTCGGGAGGGGAGGACATTCAGTACTTC	CASSSLSGGEDIQYF
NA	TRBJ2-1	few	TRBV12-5	TGTGCTAGTGGTTTGGTACTTGGAGGGGAGAGCAATGAGCAGTTCTTC	CASGLVLGGESNEQFF
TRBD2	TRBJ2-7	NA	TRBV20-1	TGCAGTGCTAGAGCCGGCGACTGGGACTACGGGCAGTACTTC	CSARAGDWDYGQYF
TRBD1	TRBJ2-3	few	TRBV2	TGTGCCAGCAGAGGAGGACAGGGGCCCACAGATACGCAGTATTTT	CASRGGQGPTDTQYF
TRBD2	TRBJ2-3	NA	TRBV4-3	TGCGCCAGCAGCCAAGATATCGCCCTAGCGGGACCTTCAGATACGCAGTATTTT	CASSQDIALAGPSDTQYF
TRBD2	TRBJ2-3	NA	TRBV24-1	TGTGCCACCAATGCGGGGGGAAGCACAGATACGCAGTATTTT	CATNAGGSTDTQYF
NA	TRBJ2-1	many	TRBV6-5	TGTGCCAGCAGGGACACCCATGAGCAGTTCTTC	CASRDTHEQFF
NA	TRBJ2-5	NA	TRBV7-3	TGTGCCAGCAGCTTAAATCCGATGGAGACCCAGTACTTC	CASSLNPMETQYF
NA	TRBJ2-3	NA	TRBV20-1	TGCAGTGCTAGAGATCTGGGTCTCACAGATACGCAGTATTTT	CSARDLGLTDTQYF
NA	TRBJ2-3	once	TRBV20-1	TGCAGTGCCCCCCCGATTGTACAGATCACAGGTACGCAGTATTTT	CSAPPIVQITGTQYF
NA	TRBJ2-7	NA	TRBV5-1	TGCGCCAGCAGCTACCCACTAGCAGCGGTGCAGGGACTTTCACCGAGGGAGCAGTACTTC	CASSYPLAAVQGLSPREQYF